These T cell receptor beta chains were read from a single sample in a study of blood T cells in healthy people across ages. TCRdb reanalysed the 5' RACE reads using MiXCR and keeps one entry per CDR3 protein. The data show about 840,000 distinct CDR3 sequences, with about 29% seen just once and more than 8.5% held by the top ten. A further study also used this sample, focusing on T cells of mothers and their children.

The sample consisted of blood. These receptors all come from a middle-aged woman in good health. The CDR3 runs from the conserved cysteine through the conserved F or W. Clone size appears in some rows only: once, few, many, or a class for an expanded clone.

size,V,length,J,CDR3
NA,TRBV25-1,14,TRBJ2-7,CASSDSRDQNEQYF
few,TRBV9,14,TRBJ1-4,CASSVRPGSEKLFF
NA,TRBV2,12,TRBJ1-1,CASIGGNTEAFF
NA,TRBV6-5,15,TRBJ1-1,CAGSYGGGVHTEAFF
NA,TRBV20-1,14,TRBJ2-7,CSARPGGRSYEQYF
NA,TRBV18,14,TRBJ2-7,CASSPQEGSYEQYF
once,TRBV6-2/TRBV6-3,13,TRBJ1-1,CASRRDRVFEAFF
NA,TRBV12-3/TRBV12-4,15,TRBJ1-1,CASRVTGGRDTEAFF
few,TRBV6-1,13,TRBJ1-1,CASSTTGLAEAFF
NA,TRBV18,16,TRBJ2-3,CASSPGREGGTDTQYF
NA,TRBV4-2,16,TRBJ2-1,CASSQDEGVEANEQFF
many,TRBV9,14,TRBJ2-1,CASTPWGLYNEQFF
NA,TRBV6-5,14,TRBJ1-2,CAGSYYHNGGGYTF
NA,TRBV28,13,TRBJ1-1,CASSYRVGSEAFF
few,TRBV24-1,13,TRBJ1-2,CATRAGGNYGYTF
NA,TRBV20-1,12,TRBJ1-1,CSEDRPNTEAFF
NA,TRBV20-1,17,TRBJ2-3,CSTTGQGVSFGTDTQYF
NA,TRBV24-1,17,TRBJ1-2,CATSDRGRTGDNYGYTF
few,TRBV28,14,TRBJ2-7,CASNVGGTPYEQYF
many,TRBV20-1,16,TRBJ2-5,CSARYGGSGGQETQYF
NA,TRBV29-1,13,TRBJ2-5,CSARAGGPETQYF
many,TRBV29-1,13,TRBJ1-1,CSARPGGDTEAFF
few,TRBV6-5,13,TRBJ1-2,CASRWRQDYGYTF
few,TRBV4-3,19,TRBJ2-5,CASSQDLPTPAGGGETQYF
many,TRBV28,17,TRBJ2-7,CASSSPSRGGASYEQYF
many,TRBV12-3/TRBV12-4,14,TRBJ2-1,CASSLGGSYNEQFF
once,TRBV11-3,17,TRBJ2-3,CASSLGARGPNTDTQYF
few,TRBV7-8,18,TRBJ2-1,CASSQGLAGGLHLNEQFF
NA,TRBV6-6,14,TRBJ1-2,CASSGQGARNGYTF
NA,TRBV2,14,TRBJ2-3,CSGAGGTSTDTQYF
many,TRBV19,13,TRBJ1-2,CASSMHNNYGYTF
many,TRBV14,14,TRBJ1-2,CASSPTGDPRGYTF
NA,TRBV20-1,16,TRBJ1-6,CSAERVGGSRNSPLHF
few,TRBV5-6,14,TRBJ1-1,CASSFFLQGALAFF
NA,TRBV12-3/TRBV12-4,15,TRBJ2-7,CASSVSGTGSAEQYF